This T cell receptor (beta chain) emerged from a study of T-cell memory formation after mild COVID-19. In the case of this clonotype: Its specificity is not known.

Overall study findings and caveats: In pre-infection memory, a portion of responding clones appeared, which suggested that cross-reactive memory joined.

Constant-segment-primed 5'RACE gave TCR alpha and TCR beta cDNA libraries with sample barcodes and UMIs. TCRdb re-derived calls from the 5' RACE reads in MiXCR, one entry per CDR3 protein. This table holds about 340,000 distinct CDR3 sequences, about a sixth found once. V gave up 6 bases and J gave up 3 bases; unmatched junction bases: 7. CDR1 is DFQATT and CDR2 is SNEGSKA in the germline V gene (reference sequence). The CDR3 sequence is 13 residues long. The sequencing sample was made of PBMCs or a T cell subset sorted from them (not recorded which). The chain recombines TRBV20-1 with TRBJ1-2, with TRBD1 matching over 7 bases. This sequence was found in a man aged 18 to 35 who had mild COVID-19 (a few samples of this study predate the infection). Cell type and time point are not known. CDR3 nucleotide sequence: TGCAGTGCAGATCAGGGGGACTACTATGGCTACACCTTC. Translating gives CSADQGDYYGYTF.